The rows below give T cell receptor beta chains drawn from one sample of a study of blood T cell repertoires in COVID-19. Assay: immunoSEQ multiplex PCR; the TCRdb copy retains only in-frame clones and omits some. The sample holds over 55,000 clones, about 73% seen once. The sample taken for sequencing was peripheral blood. All receptors come from an older woman with acute or convalescent COVID-19. The CDR3 runs from the conserved cysteine through the conserved F or W. The D gene is left open where the match is weak. Expanded clones get a size class; other rows say once, few or many, or leave the size out.

j_call d_call v_call clone_size cdr3_nt cdr3_aa
TRBJ2-2 TRBD2 TRBV5-4 NA TGTGCCAGCAGCGTCCCTCGGGCGGGGGGAACCGGGGAGCTGTTTTTT CASSVPRAGGTGELFF
TRBJ1-6 TRBD1 TRBV5-1 NA TGCGCCAGCAGCCCCAATACAGGGGGCGCGCGGAATTCACCCCTCCACTTT CASSPNTGGARNSPLHF
TRBJ1-4 NA TRBV14 once TGTGCCAGCAGCCAAGATCGAGCGACAGGTGAAAAACTGTTTTTT CASSQDRATGEKLFF
TRBJ1-2 NA TRBV5-4 NA TGTGCCAGCAGTCCCGACAGCCTCTATGGCTACACCTTC CASSPDSLYGYTF
TRBJ1-1 NA TRBV9 NA TGTGCCAGCAGCGGGCGGACACTTTCCGTAGCTTTCTTT CASSGRTLSVAFF
TRBJ1-1 NA TRBV10-3 NA TGTGCCATCAGTGGTATAGACACTGAAGCTTTCTTT CAISGIDTEAFF
TRBJ1-5 TRBD1 TRBV27 few TGTGCCAGCAGTTTCCGGACAGGGGTTGGCCAGCCCCAGCATTTT CASSFRTGVGQPQHF
TRBJ1-5 TRBD1 TRBV28 NA TGTGCCAGCAGCTTTCTGGACAGGGGGTGGCAGCCCCAGCATTTT CASSFLDRGWQPQHF
TRBJ1-2 NA TRBV5-1 few TGCGCCAGCAGCTACGAGGGACTGCTAAATGGCTACACCTTC CASSYEGLLNGYTF
TRBJ2-5 TRBD2 TRBV5-1 NA TGCGCCAGCAGCTTGGGGAGACTAGCGGGTCCAACGCAAGAGACCCAGTACTTC CASSLGRLAGPTQETQYF
TRBJ2-1 NA TRBV19 once TGTGCCAGTAGTGCCGGAGCTCGAGATGAGCAGTTCTTC CASSAGARDEQFF
TRBJ1-5 TRBD1 TRBV5-1 NA TGCGCCAGCAGCCTGACAGGGGGCAATCAGCCCCAGCATTTT CASSLTGGNQPQHF
TRBJ2-7 NA TRBV25-1 NA TGTGCCAGCAGTGAATGGGCGACCCCCGAGCAGTACTTC CASSEWATPEQYF
TRBJ1-5 NA TRBV6-1 NA TGTGCCAGCAGTGAAACCGGGTTGGGGGCTAATTTTCAGCCCCAGCATTTT CASSETGLGANFQPQHF
TRBJ1-2 NA TRBV9 NA TGTGCCAGCAGCGCTGACAGAAACTATGGCTACACCTTC CASSADRNYGYTF
TRBJ1-2 TRBD1 TRBV19 NA TGTGCCAGTAGACGGACAGGGGCTAACTATGGCTACACCTTC CASRRTGANYGYTF
TRBJ1-5 NA TRBV6-6 NA TGTGCCAGCAGTTCGCCAGACAGGCCTAATCAGCCCCAGCATTTT CASSSPDRPNQPQHF
TRBJ2-1 NA TRBV10-2 NA TGCGCCAGCAGTGAGCGGGTCGGAGGATTCGCCTACAATGAGCAGTTCTTC CASSERVGGFAYNEQFF
TRBJ1-2 NA TRBV6-5 NA TGTGCCAGCAGGGACAGCCTCTATGGCTACACCTTC CASRDSLYGYTF
TRBJ1-1 TRBD1 TRBV12-5 NA TGTGCTAGTGGGACAGGGGGAATGAACACTGAAGCTTTCTTT CASGTGGMNTEAFF
TRBJ1-6 NA TRBV27 once TGTGCCAGCAGTCCCGGGACAAGAGAATCACCCCTCCACTTT CASSPGTRESPLHF
TRBJ2-5 TRBD2 TRBV5-4 NA TGTGCCAGCAGCCGTCTAGCGGGAGCTGAGACCCAGTACTTC CASSRLAGAETQYF
TRBJ1-3 TRBD1 TRBV11-2 few TGTGCCAGCAGCTTTGTAGGGGGCGGACTCTCTGGAAACACCATATATTTT CASSFVGGGLSGNTIYF
TRBJ2-3 NA TRBV5-1 NA TGCGCCAGCAGCTTGCGCTCGGGAGACACAGATACGCAGTATTTT CASSLRSGDTDTQYF
TRBJ1-4 NA TRBV5-6 NA TGTGCCAGCAGCTTGTCTGCGAAGGAGGTCGATGAAAAACTGTTTTTT CASSLSAKEVDEKLFF
TRBJ2-5 NA TRBV28 few TGTGCCAGCAGTTCACGAGGACAGTACCACAAGACCCAGTACTTC CASSSRGQYHKTQYF
TRBJ2-7 TRBD2 TRBV20-1 few TGCAGTGCTAGTTTGGGACTAGCGGGGTCCTACGAGCAGTACTTC CSASLGLAGSYEQYF
TRBJ1-2 NA TRBV28 NA TGTGCCAGCAGTTTAGGCAGGGTCGCCTTC CASSLGRVAF
TRBJ1-2 TRBD1 TRBV12-5 NA TGTGCTAGTGGACCAGGAGGGGGCGTGAATGGCTACACCTTC CASGPGGGVNGYTF